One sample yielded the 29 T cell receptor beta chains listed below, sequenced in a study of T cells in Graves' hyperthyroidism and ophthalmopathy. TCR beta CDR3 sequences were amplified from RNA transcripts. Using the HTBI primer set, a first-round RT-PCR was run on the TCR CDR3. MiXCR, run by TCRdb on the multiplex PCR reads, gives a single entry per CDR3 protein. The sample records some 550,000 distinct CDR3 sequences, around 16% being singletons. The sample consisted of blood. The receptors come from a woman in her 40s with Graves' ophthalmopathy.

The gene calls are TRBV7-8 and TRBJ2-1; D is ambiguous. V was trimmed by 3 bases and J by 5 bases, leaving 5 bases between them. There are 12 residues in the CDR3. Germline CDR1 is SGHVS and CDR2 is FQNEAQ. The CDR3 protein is CASSFEDNEQFF. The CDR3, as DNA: TGTGCCAGCAGCTTTGAAGACAATGAGCAGTTCTTC.

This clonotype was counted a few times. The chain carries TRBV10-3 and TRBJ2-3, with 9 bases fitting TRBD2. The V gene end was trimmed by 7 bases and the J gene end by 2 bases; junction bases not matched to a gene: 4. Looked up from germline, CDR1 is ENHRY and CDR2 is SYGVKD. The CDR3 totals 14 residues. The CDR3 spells CAINAGGSTDTQYF. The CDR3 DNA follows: TGTGCCATCAACGCGGGGGGGTCCACAGATACGCAGTATTTT.

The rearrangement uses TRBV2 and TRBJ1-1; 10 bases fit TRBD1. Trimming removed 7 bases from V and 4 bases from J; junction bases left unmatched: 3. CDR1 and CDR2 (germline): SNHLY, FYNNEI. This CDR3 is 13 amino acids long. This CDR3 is CASNGQGVTEAFF. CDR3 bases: TGTGCCAGCAACGGACAGGGGGTCACTGAAGCTTTCTTT.

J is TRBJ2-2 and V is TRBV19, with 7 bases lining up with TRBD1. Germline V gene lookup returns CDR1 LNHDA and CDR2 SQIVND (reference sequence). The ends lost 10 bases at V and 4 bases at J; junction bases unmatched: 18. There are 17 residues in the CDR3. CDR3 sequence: CATQERGRGLRTGELFF. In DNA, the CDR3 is TGTGCCACCCAAGAAAGGGGGCGAGGGCTTCGCACCGGGGAGCTGTTTTTT.

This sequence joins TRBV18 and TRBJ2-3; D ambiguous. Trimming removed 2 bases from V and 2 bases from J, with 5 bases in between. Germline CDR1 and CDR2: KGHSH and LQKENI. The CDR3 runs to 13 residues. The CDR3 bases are TGTGCCAGCTCACCAGATCTCACAGATACGCAGTATTTT. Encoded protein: CASSPDLTDTQYF.

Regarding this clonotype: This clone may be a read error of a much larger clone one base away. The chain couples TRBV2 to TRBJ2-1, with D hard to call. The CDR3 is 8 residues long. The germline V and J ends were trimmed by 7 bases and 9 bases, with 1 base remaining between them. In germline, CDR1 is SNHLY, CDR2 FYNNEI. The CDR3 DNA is TGTGCCAGCATTGAGCAGTTCTTC. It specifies CASIEQFF.

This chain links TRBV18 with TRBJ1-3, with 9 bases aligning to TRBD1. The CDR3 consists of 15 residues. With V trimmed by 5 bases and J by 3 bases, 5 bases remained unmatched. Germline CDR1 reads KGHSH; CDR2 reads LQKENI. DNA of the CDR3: TGTGCCAGCTCAAGAACAGGGGGCGTTGGAAACACCATATATTTT. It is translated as CASSRTGGVGNTIYF.

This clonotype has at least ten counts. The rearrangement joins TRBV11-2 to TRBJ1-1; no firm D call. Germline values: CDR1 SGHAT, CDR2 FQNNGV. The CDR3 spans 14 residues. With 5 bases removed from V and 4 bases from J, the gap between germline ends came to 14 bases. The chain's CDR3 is CASSAQKSSTEAFF. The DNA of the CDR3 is TGTGCCAGCAGCGCCCAGAAGTCGAGCACTGAAGCTTTCTTT.

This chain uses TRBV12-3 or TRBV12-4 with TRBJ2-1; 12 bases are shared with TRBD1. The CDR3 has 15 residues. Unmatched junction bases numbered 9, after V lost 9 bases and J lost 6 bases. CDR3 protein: CASKFRDRGPNEQFF. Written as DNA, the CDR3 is TGTGCCAGTAAGTTCCGGGACAGGGGGCCCAATGAGCAGTTCTTC.

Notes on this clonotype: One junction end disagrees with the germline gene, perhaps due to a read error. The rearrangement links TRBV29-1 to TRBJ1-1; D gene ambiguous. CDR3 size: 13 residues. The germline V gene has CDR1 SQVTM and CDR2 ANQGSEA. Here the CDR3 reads CSGESGGSGEAFF. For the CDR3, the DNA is TGCAGCGGTGAAAGCGGAGGGTCGGGTGAAGCTTTCTTT.

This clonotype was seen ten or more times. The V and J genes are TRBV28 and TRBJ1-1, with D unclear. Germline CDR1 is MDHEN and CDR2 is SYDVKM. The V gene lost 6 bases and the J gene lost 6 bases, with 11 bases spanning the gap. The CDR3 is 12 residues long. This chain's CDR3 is CASSYSRPEAFF. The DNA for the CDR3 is TGTGCCAGCAGCTATTCTAGGCCTGAAGCTTTCTTT.

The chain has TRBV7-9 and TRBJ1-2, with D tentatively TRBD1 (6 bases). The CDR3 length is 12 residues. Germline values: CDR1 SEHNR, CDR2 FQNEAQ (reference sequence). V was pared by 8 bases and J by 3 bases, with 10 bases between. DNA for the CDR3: TGTGCCAGCGGGGACACCTACTATGGCTACACCTTC. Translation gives CASGDTYYGYTF.

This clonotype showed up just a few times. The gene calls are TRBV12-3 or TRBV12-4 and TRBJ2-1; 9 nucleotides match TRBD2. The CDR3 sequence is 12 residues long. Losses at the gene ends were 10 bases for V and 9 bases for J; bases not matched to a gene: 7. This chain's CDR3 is CANLAGFGEQFF. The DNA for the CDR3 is TGTGCCAACCTAGCGGGGTTCGGTGAGCAGTTCTTC.

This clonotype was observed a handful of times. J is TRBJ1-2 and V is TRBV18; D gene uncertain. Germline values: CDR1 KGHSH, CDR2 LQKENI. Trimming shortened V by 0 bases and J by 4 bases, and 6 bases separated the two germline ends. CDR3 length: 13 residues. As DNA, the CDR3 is TGTGCCAGCTCACCACCACATTCCTATGGCTACACCTTC. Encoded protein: CASSPPHSYGYTF.

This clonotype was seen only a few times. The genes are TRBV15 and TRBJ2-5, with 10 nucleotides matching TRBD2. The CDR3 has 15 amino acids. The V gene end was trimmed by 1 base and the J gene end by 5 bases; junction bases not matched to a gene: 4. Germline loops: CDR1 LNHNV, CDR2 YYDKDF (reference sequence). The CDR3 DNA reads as TGTGCCACCAGCAGAGGATCTAGCGGGAGTGAGACCCAGTACTTC. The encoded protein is CATSRGSSGSETQYF.

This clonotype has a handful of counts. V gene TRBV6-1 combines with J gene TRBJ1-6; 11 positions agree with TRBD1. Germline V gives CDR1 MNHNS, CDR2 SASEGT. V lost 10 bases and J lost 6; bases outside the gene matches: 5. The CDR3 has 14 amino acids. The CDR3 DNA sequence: TGTGCCACTGCCGGGACAGGGGGTAATTCACCCCTCCACTTT. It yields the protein CATAGTGGNSPLHF.

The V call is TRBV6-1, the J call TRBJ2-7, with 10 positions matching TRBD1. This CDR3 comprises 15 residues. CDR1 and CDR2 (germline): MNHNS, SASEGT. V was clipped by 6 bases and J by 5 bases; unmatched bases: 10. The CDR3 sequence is CASSAPGQGSDEQYF. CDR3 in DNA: TGTGCCAGCAGCGCCCCGGGACAGGGGAGCGACGAGCAGTACTTC.

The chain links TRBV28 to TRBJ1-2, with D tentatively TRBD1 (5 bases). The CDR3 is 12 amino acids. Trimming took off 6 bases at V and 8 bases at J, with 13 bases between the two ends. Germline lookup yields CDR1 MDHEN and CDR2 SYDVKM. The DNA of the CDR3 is TGTGCCAGCAGGGGGGACGCGGGAGGCTACACCTTC. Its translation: CASRGDAGGYTF.

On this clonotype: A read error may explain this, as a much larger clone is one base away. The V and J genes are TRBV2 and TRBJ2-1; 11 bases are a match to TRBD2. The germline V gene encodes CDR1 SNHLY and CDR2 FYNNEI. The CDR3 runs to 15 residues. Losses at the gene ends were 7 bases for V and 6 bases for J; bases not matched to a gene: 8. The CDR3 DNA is TGTGCCAGCACCGAGGGACTAGCGGAAGTCAATGAGCAGTTCTTC. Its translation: CASTEGLAEVNEQFF.

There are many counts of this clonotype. The CDR3: CSAARQGRYEQYF. The DNA for the CDR3 is TGCAGTGCTGCCCGACAGGGTCGGTACGAGCAGTACTTC. The chain links TRBV20-1 to TRBJ2-7; 7 bases fit TRBD1. V was clipped by 5 bases and J by 4 bases; unmatched bases: 8. The CDR3 runs to 13 residues. Per germline, CDR1 DFQATT and CDR2 SNEGSKA (reference sequence).

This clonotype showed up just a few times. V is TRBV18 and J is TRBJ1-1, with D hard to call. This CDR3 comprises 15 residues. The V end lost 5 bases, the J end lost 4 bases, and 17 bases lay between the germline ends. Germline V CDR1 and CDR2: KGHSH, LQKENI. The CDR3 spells CASSAGVTRGTEAFF. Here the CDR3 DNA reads TGTGCCAGCTCAGCCGGTGTGACCCGTGGCACTGAAGCTTTCTTT.

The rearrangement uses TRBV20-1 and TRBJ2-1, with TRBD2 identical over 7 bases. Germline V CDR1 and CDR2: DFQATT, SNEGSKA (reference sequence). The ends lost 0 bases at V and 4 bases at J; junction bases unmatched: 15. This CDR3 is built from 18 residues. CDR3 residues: CSARDLGVYRTRYNEQFF. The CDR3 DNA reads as TGCAGTGCTAGAGATCTTGGGGTGTATAGGACTAGATACAATGAGCAGTTCTTC.

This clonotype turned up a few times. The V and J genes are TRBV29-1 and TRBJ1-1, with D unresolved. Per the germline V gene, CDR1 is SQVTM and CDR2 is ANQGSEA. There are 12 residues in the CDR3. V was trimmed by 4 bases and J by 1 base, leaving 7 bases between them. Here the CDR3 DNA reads TGCAGCGTTGGCGTTGGGAACACTGAAGCTTTCTTT. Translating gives CSVGVGNTEAFF.

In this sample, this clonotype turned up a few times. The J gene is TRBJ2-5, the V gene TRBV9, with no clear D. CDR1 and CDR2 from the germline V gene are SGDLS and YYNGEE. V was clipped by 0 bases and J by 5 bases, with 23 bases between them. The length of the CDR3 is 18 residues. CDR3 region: CASSVVGGESNLRETQYF. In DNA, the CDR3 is TGTGCCAGCAGCGTAGTGGGTGGGGAAAGCAATCTCAGGGAGACCCAGTACTTC.

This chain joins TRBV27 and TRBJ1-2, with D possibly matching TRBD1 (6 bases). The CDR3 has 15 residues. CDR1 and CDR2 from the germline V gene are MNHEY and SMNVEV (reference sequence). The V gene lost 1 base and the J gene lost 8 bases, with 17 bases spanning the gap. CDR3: CASSLLGGASHGYTF. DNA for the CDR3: TGTGCCAGCAGTTTATTGGGGGGCGCTTCTCACGGCTACACCTTC.

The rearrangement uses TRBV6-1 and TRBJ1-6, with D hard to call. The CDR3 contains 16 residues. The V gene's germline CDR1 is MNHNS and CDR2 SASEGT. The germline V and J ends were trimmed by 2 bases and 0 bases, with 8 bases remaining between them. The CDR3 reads CASSEIGNSYNSPLHF. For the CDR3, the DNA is TGTGCCAGCAGTGAAATAGGGAACTCCTATAATTCACCCCTCCACTTT.

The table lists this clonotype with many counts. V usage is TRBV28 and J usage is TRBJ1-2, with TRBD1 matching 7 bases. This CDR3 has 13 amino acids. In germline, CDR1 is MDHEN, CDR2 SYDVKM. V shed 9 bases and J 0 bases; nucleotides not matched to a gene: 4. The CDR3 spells CASGTAANYGYTF. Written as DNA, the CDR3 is TGTGCCAGTGGGACAGCCGCTAACTATGGCTACACCTTC.

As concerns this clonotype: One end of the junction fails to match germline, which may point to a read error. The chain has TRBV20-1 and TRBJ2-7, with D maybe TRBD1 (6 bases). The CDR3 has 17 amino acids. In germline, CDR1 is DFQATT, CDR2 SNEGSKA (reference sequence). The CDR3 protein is CSAGDNGLTGLRYEQYF. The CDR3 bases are TGCAGTGCTGGAGACAACGGACTGACAGGATTGAGGTACGAGCAGTACTTC.

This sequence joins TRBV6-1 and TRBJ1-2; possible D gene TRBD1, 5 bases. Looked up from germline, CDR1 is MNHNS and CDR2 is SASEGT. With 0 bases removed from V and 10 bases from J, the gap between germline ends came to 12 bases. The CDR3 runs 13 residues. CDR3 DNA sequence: TGTGCCAGCAGTGAAGCAGGGGCTGGAGTCTACACCTTC. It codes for CASSEAGAGVYTF.